This note documents a single T cell receptor (beta chain) sequence. Some clones are missing from TCRdb's copy, which holds only in-frame ones; the method was immunoSEQ multiplex PCR. The sample yields 760,000 or so clones, 95% to 97% seen once. Terminally differentiated effector memory CD45RA+ cells were excluded by CCR7 positive selection of CD45RO-negative cells. J gave up 5 bases and V 2 bases, and 9 bases lay outside the gene matches. The CDR3 totals 16 residues. The germline V gene has CDR1 SGHNT and CDR2 YYREEE (reference sequence). This entry belongs to a study of shared clonotypes between healthy human individuals. Study context: Aged 18 to 49, the donors were a couple of women and three men.

This sequence originates from a man aged 25-45 years in good health. This sequence joins TRBV5-4 and TRBJ2-4, with 8 bases fitting TRBD1. The sequenced material came from naive CD8+ T cells sorted from blood. CDR3 nucleotides: TGTGCCAGCAGCTTAAGGACAGGGATGGTGGAAAACATTCAGTACTTC. Amino acid sequence: CASSLRTGMVENIQYF.